These 8 T cell receptor beta chains came from one sample sequenced in a study of control samples from healthy donors and cancer patients. Sequenced by immunoSEQ multiplex PCR; TCRdb stores in-frame clones only, minus some. The sample gives about 150,000 clones, approximately 86% of which show up once; about 1.7% is in the top ten. Sequenced material: blood. The receptor set was obtained from a man younger than 30 in good health.

This chain's CDR3 is CATSRDQREKLFF. CDR3 nucleotide sequence: TGTGCCACCAGCAGAGATCAAAGGGAAAAACTGTTTTTT. V is TRBV15 and J is TRBJ1-4, with D hard to call. With 0 bases removed from V and 8 bases from J, the gap between germline ends came to 7 bases. The germline V gene has CDR1 LNHNV and CDR2 YYDKDF (reference sequence). This CDR3 is built from 13 residues. Full variable domain (missing parts from reference TRBV15 and TRBJ1-4): DAMVIQNPRYQVTQFGKPVTLSCSQTLNHNVMYWYQQKSSQAPKLLFHYYDKDFNNEADTPDNFQSRRPNTSFCFLDIRSPGLGDTAMYLCATSRDQREKLFFGSGTQLSVL.

The rearrangement joins TRBV6-6 to TRBJ2-3; 11 bases map to TRBD2. The CDR3 totals 17 residues. The junction had 7 bases not matched to a gene; V was cut back by 5 bases and J by 0 bases. CDR1 MNHNY and CDR2 SVGAGI come from the germline V gene (reference sequence). The CDR3 here is CASSPRLAGKSTDTQYF. In nucleotides, the CDR3 is TGTGCCAGCAGTCCACGACTAGCGGGGAAGAGCACAGATACGCAGTATTTT.

The chain links TRBV19 to TRBJ1-5, with D perhaps TRBD1 (6 bases). This CDR3 has 13 residues. Trimming took off 6 bases at V and 6 bases at J, with 12 bases between the two ends. Per germline, CDR1 LNHDA and CDR2 SQIVND (reference sequence). The CDR3 loop reads CASRQGFGQPQHF. The CDR3 region has the DNA TGTGCCAGTAGACAGGGATTCGGTCAGCCCCAGCATTTT.

The CDR3 DNA is TGTGCCTGGAGTGTACTCGGAGACTCGAACACCGGGGAGCTGTTTTTT. This codes for CAWSVLGDSNTGELFF. The chain has TRBV30 and TRBJ2-2, with D uncertain. The CDR3 extends over 16 amino acids. Looked up from germline, CDR1 is GTSNPN and CDR2 is SVGIG (reference sequence). Trimming shortened V by 0 bases and J by 0 bases, and 11 bases separated the two germline ends. The full variable domain, rest sourced from reference TRBV30 and TRBJ2-2, is SQTIHQWPATLVQPVGSPLSLECTVEGTSNPNLYWYRQAAGRGLQLLFYSVGIGQISSEVPQNLSASRPQDRQFILSSKKLLLSDSGFYLCAWSVLGDSNTGELFFGEGSRLTVL.

The chain carries TRBV6-2 or TRBV6-3 and TRBJ2-7, with 10 bases identical to TRBD2. The CDR3 covers 17 residues. V lost 6 bases to trimming and J lost 5 bases; unmatched junction nucleotides: 16. The germline V gene has CDR1 MNHEY and CDR2 SVGEGT. Here the CDR3 DNA reads TGTGCCAGCAGCCTAGGACTAGCGGAGGCGGGGCTCAACGAGCAGTACTTC. Its protein product is CASSLGLAEAGLNEQYF.

The table lists this clone with a few counts. The V and J genes are TRBV19 and TRBJ2-1; D gene ambiguous. The CDR3 length is 17 residues. CDR1 is LNHDA and CDR2 is SQIVND in the germline V gene (reference sequence). V gave up 0 bases and J gave up 7 bases, with 19 bases separating them. The CDR3 reads CASSIDRAIGLGNEQFF. The CDR3, as DNA: TGTGCCAGTAGTATAGATCGGGCGATAGGGTTGGGTAATGAGCAGTTCTTC. The whole variable domain, filled in from reference TRBV19 and TRBJ2-1, reads DGGITQSPKYLFRKEGQNVTLSCEQNLNHDAMYWYRQDPGQGLRLIYYSQIVNDFQKGDIAEGYSVSREKKESFPLTVTSAQKNPTAFYLCASSIDRAIGLGNEQFFGPGTRLTVL.

The V and J genes are TRBV27 and TRBJ2-7; 7 bases fit TRBD2. The CDR3 extends over 16 amino acids. Unmatched junction bases numbered 7, after V lost 2 bases and J lost 0 bases. Per the germline V gene, CDR1 is MNHEY and CDR2 is SMNVEV (reference sequence). CDR3 sequence reads: CASSLTAGLSSYEQYF. The CDR3 DNA reads as TGTGCCAGCAGTTTAACAGCGGGGTTGAGCTCCTACGAGCAGTACTTC.

DNA of the CDR3: TGTGCCAGCAGTTCGGGGGGGACCTACGAGCAGTACTTC. Residues: CASSSGGTYEQYF. V and J are TRBV27 and TRBJ2-7, with 8 bases that match TRBD2. The CDR3 covers 13 residues. CDR1 MNHEY and CDR2 SMNVEV come from the germline V gene (reference sequence). J gave up 2 bases and V 4 bases, and 1 base lay outside the gene matches.